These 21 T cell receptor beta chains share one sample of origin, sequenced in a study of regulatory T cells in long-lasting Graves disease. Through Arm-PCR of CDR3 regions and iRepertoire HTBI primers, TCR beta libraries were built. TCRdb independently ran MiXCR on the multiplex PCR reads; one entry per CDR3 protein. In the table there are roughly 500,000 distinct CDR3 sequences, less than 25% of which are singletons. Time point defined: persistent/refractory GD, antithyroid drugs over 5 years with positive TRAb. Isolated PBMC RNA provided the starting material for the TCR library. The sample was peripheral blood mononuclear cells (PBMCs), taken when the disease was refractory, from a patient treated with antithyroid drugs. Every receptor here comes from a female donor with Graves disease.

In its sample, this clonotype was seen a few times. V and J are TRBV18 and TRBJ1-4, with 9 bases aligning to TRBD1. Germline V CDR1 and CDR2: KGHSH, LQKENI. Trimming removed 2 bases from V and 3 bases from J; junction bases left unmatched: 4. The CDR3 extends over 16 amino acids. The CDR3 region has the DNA TGTGCCAGCTCACCAAACAGGGGGCAAGCTAATGAAAAACTGTTTTTT. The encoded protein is CASSPNRGQANEKLFF.

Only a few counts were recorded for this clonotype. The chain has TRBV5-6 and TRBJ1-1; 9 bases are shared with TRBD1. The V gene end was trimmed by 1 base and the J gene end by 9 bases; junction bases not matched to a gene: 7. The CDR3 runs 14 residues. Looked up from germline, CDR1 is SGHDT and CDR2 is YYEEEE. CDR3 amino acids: CASSLRDRVSKAFF. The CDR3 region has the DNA TGTGCCAGCAGCTTGCGGGACAGGGTGTCGAAAGCTTTCTTT. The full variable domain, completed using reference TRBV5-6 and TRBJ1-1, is DAGVTQSPTHLIKTRGQQVTLRCSPKSGHDTVSWYQQALGQGPQFIFQYYEEEERQRGNFPDRFSGHQFPNYSSELNVNALLLGDSALYLCASSLRDRVSKAFFGQGTRLTVV.

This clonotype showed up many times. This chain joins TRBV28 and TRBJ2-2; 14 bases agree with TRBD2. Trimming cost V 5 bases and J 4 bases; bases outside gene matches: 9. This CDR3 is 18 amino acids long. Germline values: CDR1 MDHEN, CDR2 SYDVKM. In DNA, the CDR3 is TGTGCCAGCAGTCTGGGGACTAGCGGGAGAGCGGGCACCGGGGAGCTGTTTTTT. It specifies CASSLGTSGRAGTGELFF.

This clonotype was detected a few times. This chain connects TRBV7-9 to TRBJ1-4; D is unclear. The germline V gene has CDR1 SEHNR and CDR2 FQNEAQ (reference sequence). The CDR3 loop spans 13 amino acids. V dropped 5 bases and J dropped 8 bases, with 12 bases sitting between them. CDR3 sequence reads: CASSLMGGEKLFF. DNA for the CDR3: TGTGCCAGCAGCCTAATGGGAGGGGAAAAACTGTTTTTT.

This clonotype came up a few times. The CDR3 nucleotides read TGCAGCGCCGTTGAGTGGGTCTCCTCAGGGACCGGGGAGCTGTTTTTT. Protein sequence: CSAVEWVSSGTGELFF. V gene TRBV29-1 combines with J gene TRBJ2-2; D may be TRBD1 (5 bases). Germline CDR1 is SQVTM and CDR2 is ANQGSEA. This CDR3 spans 16 amino acids. The V and J ends lost 7 bases and 5 bases respectively, with 23 bases between them.

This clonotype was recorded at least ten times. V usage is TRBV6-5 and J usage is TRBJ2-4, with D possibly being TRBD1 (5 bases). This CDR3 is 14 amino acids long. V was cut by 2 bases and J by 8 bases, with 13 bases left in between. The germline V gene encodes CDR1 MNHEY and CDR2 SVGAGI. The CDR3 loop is CASSYASRVDIQYF. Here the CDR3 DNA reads TGTGCCAGCAGTTACGCTTCCAGGGTAGACATTCAGTACTTC.

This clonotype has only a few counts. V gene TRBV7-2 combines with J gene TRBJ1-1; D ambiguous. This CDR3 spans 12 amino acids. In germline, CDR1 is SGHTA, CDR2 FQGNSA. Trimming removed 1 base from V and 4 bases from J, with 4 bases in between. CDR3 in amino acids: CASSLDPTEAFF. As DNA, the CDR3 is TGTGCCAGCAGCTTAGATCCCACTGAAGCTTTCTTT.

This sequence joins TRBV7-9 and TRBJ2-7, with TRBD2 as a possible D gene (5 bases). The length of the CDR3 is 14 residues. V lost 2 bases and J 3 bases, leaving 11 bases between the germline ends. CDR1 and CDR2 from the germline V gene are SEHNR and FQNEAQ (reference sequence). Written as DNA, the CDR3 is TGTGCCAGCAGCTTAAGTGCCGGGAACTACGAGCAGTACTTC. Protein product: CASSLSAGNYEQYF.

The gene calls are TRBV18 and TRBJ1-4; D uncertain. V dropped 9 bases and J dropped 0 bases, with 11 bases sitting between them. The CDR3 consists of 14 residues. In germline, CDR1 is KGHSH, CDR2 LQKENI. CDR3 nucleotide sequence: TGTGCCAGTCACAGCACGTCAACTAATGAAAAACTGTTTTTT. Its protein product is CASHSTSTNEKLFF.

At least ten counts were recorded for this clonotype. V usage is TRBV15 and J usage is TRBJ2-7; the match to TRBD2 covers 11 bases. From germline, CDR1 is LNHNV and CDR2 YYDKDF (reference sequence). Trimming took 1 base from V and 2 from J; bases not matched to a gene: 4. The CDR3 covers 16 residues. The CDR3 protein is CATSRAGTSGTYEQYF. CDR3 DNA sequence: TGTGCCACCAGCAGAGCAGGGACTAGCGGTACCTACGAGCAGTACTTC.

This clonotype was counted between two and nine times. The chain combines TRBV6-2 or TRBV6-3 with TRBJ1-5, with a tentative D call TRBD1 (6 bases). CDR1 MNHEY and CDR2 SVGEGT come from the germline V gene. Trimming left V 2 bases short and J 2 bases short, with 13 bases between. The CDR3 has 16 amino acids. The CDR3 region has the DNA TGTGCCAGCAGTTACGGGGGGGGGGCCGGCAATCAGCCCCAGCATTTT. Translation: CASSYGGGAGNQPQHF.

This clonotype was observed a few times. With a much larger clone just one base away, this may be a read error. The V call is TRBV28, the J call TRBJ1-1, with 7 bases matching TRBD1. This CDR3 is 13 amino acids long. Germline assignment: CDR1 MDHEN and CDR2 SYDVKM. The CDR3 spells CASSLVGGAFALF. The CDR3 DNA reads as TGTGCCAGCAGTTTGGTAGGGGGCGCGTTTGCTCTCTTT.

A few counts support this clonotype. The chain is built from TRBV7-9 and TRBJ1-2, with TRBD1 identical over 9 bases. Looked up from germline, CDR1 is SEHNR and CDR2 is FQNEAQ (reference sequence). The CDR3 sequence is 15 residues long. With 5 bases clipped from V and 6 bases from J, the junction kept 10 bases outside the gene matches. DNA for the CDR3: TGTGCCAGCAGCACGTCCCGGGACAGGGCCCATGGCTACACCTTC. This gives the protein CASSTSRDRAHGYTF.

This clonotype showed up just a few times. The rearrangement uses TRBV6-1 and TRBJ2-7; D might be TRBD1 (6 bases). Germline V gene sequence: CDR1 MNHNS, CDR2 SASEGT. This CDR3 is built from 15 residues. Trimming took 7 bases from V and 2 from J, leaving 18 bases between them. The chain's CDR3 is CASTLPTGIPYEQYF. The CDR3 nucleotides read TGTGCCAGCACCTTACCGACAGGTATCCCCTACGAGCAGTACTTC.

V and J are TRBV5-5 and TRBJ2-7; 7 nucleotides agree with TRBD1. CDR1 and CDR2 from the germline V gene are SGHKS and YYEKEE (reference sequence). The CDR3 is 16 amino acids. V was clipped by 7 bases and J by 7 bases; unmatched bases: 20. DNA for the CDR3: TGTGCCAGCCTATCTTTTACAGGGGAAGTCTGGAAAGAGCAGTACTTC. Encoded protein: CASLSFTGEVWKEQYF.

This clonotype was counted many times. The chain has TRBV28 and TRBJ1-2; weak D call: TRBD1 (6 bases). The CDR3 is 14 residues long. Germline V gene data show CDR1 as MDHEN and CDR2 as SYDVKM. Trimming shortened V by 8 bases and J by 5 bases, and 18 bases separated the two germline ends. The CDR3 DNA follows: TGTGCCAGCTCCGTTAGGACAGAGTGGTATGGCTACACCTTC. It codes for CASSVRTEWYGYTF.

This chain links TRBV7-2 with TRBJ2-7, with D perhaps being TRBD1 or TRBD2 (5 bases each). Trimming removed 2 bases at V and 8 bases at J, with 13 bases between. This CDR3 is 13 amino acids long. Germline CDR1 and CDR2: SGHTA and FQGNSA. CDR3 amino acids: CASSLTGPEKQYF. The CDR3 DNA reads TGTGCCAGCAGCTTAACGGGACCGGAGAAGCAGTACTTC.

The CDR3 region has the DNA TGCAGCGTTGCACTAGCGGGAAGGTCCTACGAGCAGTACTTC. Translation: CSVALAGRSYEQYF. The chain combines TRBV29-1 with TRBJ2-7; 10 nucleotides agree with TRBD2. V shed 4 bases, J shed 1 base, and the junction held 4 bases outside the gene matches. CDR1 SQVTM and CDR2 ANQGSEA come from the germline V gene. The CDR3 has 14 residues.

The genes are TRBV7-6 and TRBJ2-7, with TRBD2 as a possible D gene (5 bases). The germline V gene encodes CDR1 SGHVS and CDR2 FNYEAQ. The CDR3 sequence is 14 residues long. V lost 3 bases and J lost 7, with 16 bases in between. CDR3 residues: CASSFIAREEEQYF. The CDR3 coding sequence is TGTGCCAGCAGCTTCATAGCGAGAGAGGAGGAGCAGTACTTC.

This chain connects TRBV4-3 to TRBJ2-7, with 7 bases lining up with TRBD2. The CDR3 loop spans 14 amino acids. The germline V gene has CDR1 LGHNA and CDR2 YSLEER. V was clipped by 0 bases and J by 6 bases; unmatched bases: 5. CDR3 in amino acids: CASSQDRGSGEQYF. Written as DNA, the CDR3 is TGCGCCAGCAGCCAAGACCGCGGGAGCGGCGAGCAGTACTTC.

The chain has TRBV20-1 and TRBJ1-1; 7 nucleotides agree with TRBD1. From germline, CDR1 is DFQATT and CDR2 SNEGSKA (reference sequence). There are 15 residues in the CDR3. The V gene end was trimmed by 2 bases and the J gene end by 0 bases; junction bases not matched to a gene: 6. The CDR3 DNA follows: TGCAGTGCTAGATACAGGGGACCCATGAACACTGAAGCTTTCTTT. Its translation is CSARYRGPMNTEAFF.